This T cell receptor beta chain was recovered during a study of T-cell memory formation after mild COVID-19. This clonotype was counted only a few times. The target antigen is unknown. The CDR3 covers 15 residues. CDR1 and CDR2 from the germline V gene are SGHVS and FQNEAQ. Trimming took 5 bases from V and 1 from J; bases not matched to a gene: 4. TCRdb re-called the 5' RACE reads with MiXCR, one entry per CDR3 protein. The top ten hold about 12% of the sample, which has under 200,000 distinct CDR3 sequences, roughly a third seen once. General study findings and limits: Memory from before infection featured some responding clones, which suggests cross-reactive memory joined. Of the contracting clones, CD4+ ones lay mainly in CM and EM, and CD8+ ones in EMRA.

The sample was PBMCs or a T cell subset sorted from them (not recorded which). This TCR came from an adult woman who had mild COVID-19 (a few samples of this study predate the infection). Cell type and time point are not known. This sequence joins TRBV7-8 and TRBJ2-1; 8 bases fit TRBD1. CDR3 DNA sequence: TGTGCCAGCAGCATCTACAGGGGGTCCTACAATGAGCAGTTCTTC. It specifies CASSIYRGSYNEQFF.